These T cell receptor beta chains were read from a single sample in a study of T cells expressing NK-cell markers. Reanalyzing the 5' RACE reads, TCRdb keeps one entry per CDR3 protein, without DNA. This specimen shows 300,000 to 450,000 distinct CDR3 sequences; the ten leading clones hold roughly 5.4%. Sequencing input: blood T cells: a sorted CD56 or NKG2C T cell subset, CD4+ or CD8+ T cells, or bulk PBMC T cells (not recorded which). The receptors were gathered from a man between 18 and 69 years old in good health. Both conserved end residues are part of each CDR3.

J: TRBJ2-7; V: TRBV19; CDR3: CASSRDIRSYEQYF
J: TRBJ2-7; V: TRBV28; CDR3: CASSFFSPLSAPVEQYF
J: TRBJ1-3; V: TRBV7-8; CDR3: CASSSDRAGNTIYF
J: TRBJ2-5; V: TRBV27; CDR3: CASRKTGTGDPQETQYF
J: TRBJ2-1; V: TRBV3-1; CDR3: CASSQGGLGNNEQFF
J: TRBJ2-4; V: TRBV7-2; CDR3: CASSSDVGLAGNIQYF
J: TRBJ1-1; V: TRBV18; CDR3: CASGSETEAFF
J: TRBJ2-1; V: TRBV12-3/TRBV12-4; CDR3: CASSPRTSGGAGSNEQFF
J: TRBJ2-3; V: TRBV20-1; CDR3: CSAIYTGSLSLSITDTQYF
J: TRBJ2-5; V: TRBV28; CDR3: CASRPGEDQETQYF
J: TRBJ2-1; V: TRBV20-1; CDR3: CSATTSGTGLYNEPFF
J: TRBJ1-6; V: TRBV20-1; CDR3: CSARVAFGGYNSPLHF
J: TRBJ1-3; V: TRBV20-1; CDR3: CSASPGGTGNTIYF
J: TRBJ2-5; V: TRBV11-2; CDR3: CASSSSSVRAETQYF
J: TRBJ2-5; V: TRBV10-3; CDR3: CAIRAGQGQETQYF
J: TRBJ2-2; V: TRBV7-8; CDR3: CASSSLGVTSGELFF
J: TRBJ1-2; V: TRBV5-1; CDR3: CASSFRQNNYGYTF
J: TRBJ2-7; V: TRBV5-1; CDR3: CASSRSGQIPSYEQYF
J: TRBJ1-1; V: TRBV6-5; CDR3: CASSYEGGRNTEAFF
J: TRBJ2-3; V: TRBV12-3/TRBV12-4; CDR3: CASRDQGGTDTQYF
J: TRBJ2-1; V: TRBV30; CDR3: CASVMQHNEQFF
J: TRBJ1-5; V: TRBV19; CDR3: CASSRRENQPQHF
J: TRBJ1-1; V: TRBV6-1; CDR3: CASEGGQLVTEAFF
J: TRBJ2-7; V: TRBV6-5; CDR3: CASSYGQSYEQYF
J: TRBJ2-7; V: TRBV9; CDR3: CASSGGTGNYEQYF
J: TRBJ2-3; V: TRBV9; CDR3: CASSPGLAGRLSPDTQYF
J: TRBJ2-1; V: TRBV10-3; CDR3: CAIGPGQGNNEQFF
J: TRBJ2-7; V: TRBV7-9; CDR3: CASSYGTGRFPEQYF